This T cell receptor (beta chain) was sequenced during a study of Graves' ophthalmopathy and Graves' hyperthyroidism (dated by TCRdb to 2017 to 2018). About the study as a whole: A patient counted as having stable hyperthyroidism if there was no progression to ophthalmopathy within 18 months of follow-up. In total, over 130 blood samples were TCR-sequenced: roughly 45 ophthalmopathy, some 80 hyperthyroidism and some 17 hyperthyroidism-to-ophthalmopathy patients. TCR beta repertoire signatures were used to distinguish Graves' ophthalmopathy from Graves' hyperthyroidism and to predict progression to ophthalmopathy. A discovery set of 90 to 100 patients (approximately 42 ophthalmopathy, 55 to 60 stable hyperthyroidism) was enrolled to explore V-J signatures distinguishing ophthalmopathy from hyperthyroidism. In over 5 hyperthyroidism patients, the T-cell repertoire of thyroid tissue was compared with the T-cell repertoire of blood. For independent validation, a separate cohort was made up of roughly 19 hyperthyroidism patients plus 17 patients who later progressed from hyperthyroidism to ophthalmopathy. Once sampling was done, hyperthyroidism patients were given methimazole at a starting dose of 30 mg daily, while ophthalmopathy patients were given high-dose intravenous methylprednisolone.

TCR beta CDR3 regions were amplified from RNA transcripts for repertoire sequencing. The first round of RT-PCR was done with HTBI primers and the Qiagen OneStep RT-PCR kit, and was followed by a second round of multiplex PCR, then size selection and purification. Libraries were sequenced on an Illumina HiSeq2000 using paired-end 100 bp reads. Regarding the original processing steps: SOAPnuke was used to process the reads, throwing out any read that had adapters, had uncalled bases, had a mean Phred below 15, or lacked an exact constant-primer or identifier match. COPE v1.2.5 was used to merge the high-quality paired reads. Each unique nucleotide sequence was treated as a clonotype, and MiTCR v1.1 was used to align the clonotypes to the IMGT TRB V, D and J references. The analysis was limited to V-J combinations with a frequency above 0.0001, which together covered about 99% of the repertoires. A TCR clonal expansion and chaos score per V-J combination was defined as the ratio of F50 clonal expansion to chaos observed in the TCRdist matrix. Welch's t-statistics and random forest were used to reduce features to about a dozen V-J combinations, which were fed into a naive Bayes classifier. Thyroid-blood repertoire similarity was quantified with the Morisita-Horn index. TCRdb passed the public sequencing reads through fastp at Q25 and MiXCR, retaining productive beta sequences. Every entry covers one CDR3 protein and lists the most common genes and DNA from its rows. For this entry, the V and J calls and clone size follow TCRdb and not the study's own pipeline. The sample contains over a million distinct CDR3 sequences, about 36% of them found a single time. The leading ten clones occupy over 8.5% of the sample.

This clonotype was observed once. The antigen it recognizes is unknown. No much larger clone exists at a distance of one base, and base qualities are not known. One read offers little support. Here is what the overall study found, with its caveats: The 13-signature model separated ophthalmopathy from stable hyperthyroidism with approximately 88% sensitivity and 81.08% specificity in cross-validation, and 80%/75% in the test set. In validation, the model predicted ophthalmopathy progression with about 71% sensitivity and 72.22% specificity; about a dozen predicted patients were CT-confirmed with GO in a median of approximately six months. Sample size was not predetermined statistically, and investigators were not blinded to group allocation. Most expanded thyroid clonotypes with a frequency above 0.001 also appeared in blood, which suggests that blood repertoires may reflect the immune response in the thyroid.

The CDR3 runs 17 amino acids, cysteine and phenylalanine included. Here the CDR3 DNA is all that survives: 51 bases in frame from base 1. Trimming takes 11 bases off V and 1 base off J; junction bases not matched to a gene: 14. The germline V gene gives CDR1 as KGHDR and CDR2 as SFDVKD. The hyperthyroidism patients were 18 to 65 years old and newly diagnosed, with a disease duration of less than 2 months. Anyone with other autoimmune diseases, uncontrolled infections, pregnancy or lactation was excluded from the study. Clinical symptoms, serum thyroxine, TRAb, thyroid ultrasound and orbital computed tomography formed the basis of the diagnosis. Trizol reagent was used to extract the total RNA, and its quality was then checked on an Agilent 2100 Bioanalyzer.

The chain uses TRBV24-1 and TRBJ2-7, with TRBD2 matching 12 junction bases. The clonotype originates from an adult man with Graves' hyperthyroidism. The sequencing input was peripheral blood or thyroid tissue (not recorded which). The CDR3 reads CASSEPTSGSGSYEQYF. The sequenced DNA: TGTGCCAGCAGCGAACCGACTAGCGGGAGTGGGTCCTACGAGCAGTACTTC.